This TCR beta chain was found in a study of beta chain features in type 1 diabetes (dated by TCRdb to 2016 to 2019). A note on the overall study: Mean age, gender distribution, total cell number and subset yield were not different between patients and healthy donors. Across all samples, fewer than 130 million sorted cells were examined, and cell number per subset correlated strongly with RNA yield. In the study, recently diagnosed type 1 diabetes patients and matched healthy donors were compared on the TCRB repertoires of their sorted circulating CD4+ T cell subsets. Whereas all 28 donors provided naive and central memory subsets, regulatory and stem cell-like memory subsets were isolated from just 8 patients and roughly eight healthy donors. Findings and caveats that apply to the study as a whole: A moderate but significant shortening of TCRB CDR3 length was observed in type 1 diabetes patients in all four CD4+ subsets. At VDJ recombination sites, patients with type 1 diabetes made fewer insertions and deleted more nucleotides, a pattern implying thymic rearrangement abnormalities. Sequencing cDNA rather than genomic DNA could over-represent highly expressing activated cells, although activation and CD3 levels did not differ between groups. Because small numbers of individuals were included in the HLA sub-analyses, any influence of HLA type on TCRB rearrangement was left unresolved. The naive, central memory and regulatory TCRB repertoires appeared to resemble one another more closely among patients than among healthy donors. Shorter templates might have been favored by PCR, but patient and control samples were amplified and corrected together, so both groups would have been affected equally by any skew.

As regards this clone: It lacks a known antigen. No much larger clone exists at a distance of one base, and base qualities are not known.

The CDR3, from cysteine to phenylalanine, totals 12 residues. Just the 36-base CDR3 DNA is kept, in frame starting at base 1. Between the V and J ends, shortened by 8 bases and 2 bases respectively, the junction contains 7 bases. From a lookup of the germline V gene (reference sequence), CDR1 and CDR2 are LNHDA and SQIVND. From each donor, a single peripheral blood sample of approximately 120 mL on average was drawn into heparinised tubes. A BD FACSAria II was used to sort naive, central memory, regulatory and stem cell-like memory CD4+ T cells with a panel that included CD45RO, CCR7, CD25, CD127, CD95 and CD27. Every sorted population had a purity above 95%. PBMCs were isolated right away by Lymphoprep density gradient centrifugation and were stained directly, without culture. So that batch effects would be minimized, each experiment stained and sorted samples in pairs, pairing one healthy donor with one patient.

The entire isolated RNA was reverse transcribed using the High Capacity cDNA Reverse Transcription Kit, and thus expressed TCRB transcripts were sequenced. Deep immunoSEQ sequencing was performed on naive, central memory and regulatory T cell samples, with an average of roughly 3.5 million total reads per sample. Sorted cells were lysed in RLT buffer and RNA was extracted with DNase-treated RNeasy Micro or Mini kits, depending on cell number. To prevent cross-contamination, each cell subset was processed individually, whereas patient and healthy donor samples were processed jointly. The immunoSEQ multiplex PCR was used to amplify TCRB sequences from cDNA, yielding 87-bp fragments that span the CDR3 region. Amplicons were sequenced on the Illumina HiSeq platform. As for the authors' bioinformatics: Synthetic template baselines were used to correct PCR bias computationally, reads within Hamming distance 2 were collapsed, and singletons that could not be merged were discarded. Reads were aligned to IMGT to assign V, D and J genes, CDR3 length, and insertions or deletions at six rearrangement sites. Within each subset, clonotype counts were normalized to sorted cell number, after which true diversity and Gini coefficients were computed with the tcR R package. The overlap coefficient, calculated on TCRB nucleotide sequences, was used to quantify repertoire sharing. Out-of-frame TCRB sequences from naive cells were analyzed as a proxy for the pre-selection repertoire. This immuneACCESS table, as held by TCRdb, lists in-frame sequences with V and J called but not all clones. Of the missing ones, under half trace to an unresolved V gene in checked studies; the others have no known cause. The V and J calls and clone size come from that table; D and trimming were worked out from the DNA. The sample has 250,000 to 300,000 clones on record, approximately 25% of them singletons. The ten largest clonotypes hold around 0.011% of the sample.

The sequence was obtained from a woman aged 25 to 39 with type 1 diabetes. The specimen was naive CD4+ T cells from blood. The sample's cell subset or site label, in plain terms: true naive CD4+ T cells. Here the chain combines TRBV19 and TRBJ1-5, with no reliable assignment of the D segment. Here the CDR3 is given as CASCLRNQPQHF. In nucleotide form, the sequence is TGTGCCAGTTGTCTTCGCAATCAGCCCCAGCATTTT.